The entry below gives a single T cell receptor beta chain sequence along with its context. Its antigen is unknown. MiXCR, applied by TCRdb to the reads, yields one record per CDR3 protein. Of hundreds of thousands of distinct CDR3 sequences listed, roughly a tenth are singletons. This record belongs to a study of T cell repertoires in cytomegalovirus infection. About the research overall: Based on public TCR beta signatures, there were indications of CMV infection and of a matching HLA type.

The CDR3 totals 12 residues. Germline values: CDR1 SQVTM, CDR2 ANQGSEA. Trimming cost V 5 bases and J 4 bases, with 11 bases left between them. The study, taken as a whole, reports: Ex vivo, HLA-C-restricted CMV-specific TCR beta clonotypes prevailed over the rest of the response.

The sequenced sample consisted of PBMCs. The chain carries TRBV29-1 and TRBJ1-1; weak D call: TRBD1 (5 bases). The sequence was collected from a human donor in good health (CMV status not recorded). Some clones in this sample may be carry-over from other donors' samples. CDR3 nucleotides: TGCAGCGTTCAACCTAGGGGCACTGAAGCTTTCTTT. It specifies CSVQPRGTEAFF.